Following are 16 T cell receptor beta chains from one sample sequenced in a study of blood T cell repertoires in COVID-19. Assay used: immunoSEQ multiplex PCR; TCRdb lists only in-frame clones, some missing. The sample records over 100,000 clones, roughly 80% being singletons. The specimen sequenced was peripheral blood. These receptors all stem from a woman over 75 with active or convalescent COVID-19.

The chain recombines TRBV28 with TRBJ1-5; no firm D call. Germline CDR1 MDHEN, CDR2 SYDVKM. Trimming removed 8 bases at V and 6 bases at J, with 14 bases between. The CDR3 runs 13 residues. CDR3 amino acids: CASVTASAQPQHF. CDR3 sequence (DNA): TGTGCCAGCGTAACTGCCTCCGCTCAGCCCCAGCATTTT.

The V and J genes are TRBV18 and TRBJ2-5; 7 bases are a match to TRBD1. The junction had 7 bases not matched to a gene; V was cut back by 4 bases and J by 2 bases. CDR1 is KGHSH, CDR2 LQKENI, per germline. The CDR3 has 15 amino acids. CDR3 nucleotides: TGTGCCAGCTCACAAAAGGGGGCCCTTCAAGAGACCCAGTACTTC. Translated: CASSQKGALQETQYF.

This clone has only a few counts. V is TRBV28 and J is TRBJ1-5; D unclear. V was trimmed by 2 bases and J by 6 bases, leaving 14 bases between them. The CDR3 is made up of 15 amino acids. The V gene's germline CDR1 is MDHEN and CDR2 SYDVKM. The CDR3 loop reads CASSLPDYSLQPQHF. The CDR3 region has the DNA TGTGCCAGCAGTTTACCGGACTACTCACTTCAGCCCCAGCATTTT.

This chain joins TRBV28 and TRBJ1-1, with 7 bases identical to TRBD1. From germline, CDR1 is MDHEN and CDR2 SYDVKM. V lost 3 bases to trimming and J lost 4 bases; unmatched junction nucleotides: 11. The CDR3 is 16 residues long. The CDR3 is CASSFPRGAASTEAFF. The CDR3 DNA follows: TGTGCCAGCAGTTTCCCCAGGGGGGCGGCGAGCACTGAAGCTTTCTTT.

The V and J genes are TRBV30 and TRBJ1-4; D is perhaps TRBD1 (5 bases). This CDR3 is built from 15 residues. In germline, CDR1 is GTSNPN, CDR2 SVGIG (reference sequence). The germline V and J ends were trimmed by 1 base and 3 bases, with 12 bases remaining between them. The CDR3 coding sequence is TGTGCCTGGAGTGGGCAGACAGCACCTAATGAAAAACTGTTTTTT. Amino acid sequence: CAWSGQTAPNEKLFF.

The chain recombines TRBV7-2 with TRBJ2-5, with 15 nucleotides matching TRBD2. From germline, CDR1 is SGHTA and CDR2 FQGNSA. The CDR3 has 18 residues. V shed 4 bases and J 4 bases; nucleotides not matched to a gene: 10. CDR3 region: CASSSDPPGLAGGETQYF. The CDR3 coding sequence is TGTGCCAGCAGCTCCGATCCACCGGGACTAGCGGGAGGAGAGACCCAGTACTTC.

The V call is TRBV28, the J call TRBJ1-1; D unresolved. Germline assignment: CDR1 MDHEN and CDR2 SYDVKM. This CDR3 has 17 amino acids. V lost 1 base, J lost 1 base, and 16 bases lay in between. For the CDR3, the DNA is TGTGCCAGCAGTTTATACAGTACCAAGGTCCGGAACACTGAAGCTTTCTTT. It translates to CASSLYSTKVRNTEAFF. Full variable domain (missing parts from reference TRBV28 and TRBJ1-1): DVKVTQSSRYLVKRTGEKVFLECVQDMDHENMFWYRQDPGLGLRLIYFSYDVKMKEKGDIPEGYSVSREKKERFSLILESASTNQTSMYLCASSLYSTKVRNTEAFFGQGTRLTVV.

This clone was seen a single time. V is TRBV10-1 and J is TRBJ1-1, with 10 bases aligning to TRBD1. The CDR3 extends over 15 amino acids. Germline lookup yields CDR1 WNHNN and CDR2 SYGVQD (reference sequence). The CDR3 nucleotides read TGCGCGGAGGCGACAGGGGGCGCCGGGGACACTGAAGCTTTCTTT. It specifies CAEATGGAGDTEAFF.

This clone was recorded only once. This CDR3 is CASSDQVSNQPQHF. CDR3 nucleotide sequence: TGTGCCAGCAGCGATCAGGTTAGCAATCAGCCCCAGCATTTT. J is TRBJ1-5 and V is TRBV9; D is undetermined. This CDR3 is 14 amino acids long. The V gene's germline CDR1 is SGDLS and CDR2 YYNGEE. V was clipped by 3 bases and J by 0 bases, with 7 bases between them.

The V and J genes are TRBV6-5 and TRBJ1-2, with D hard to call. CDR3 length: 11 amino acids. V shed 5 bases and J shed 4 bases, with 5 bases lying between them. The germline V gene encodes CDR1 MNHEY and CDR2 SVGAGI. Here the CDR3 reads CASSLFYGYTF. CDR3 nucleotides: TGTGCCAGCAGTCTTTTCTATGGCTACACCTTC.

This chain uses TRBV19 with TRBJ1-4; unclear D gene. Germline assignment: CDR1 LNHDA and CDR2 SQIVND (reference sequence). V gave up 7 bases and J gave up 4 bases, with 16 bases separating them. The CDR3 runs to 15 residues. CDR3: CASKGEYRYNEKLFF. CDR3 in DNA: TGTGCCAGTAAAGGAGAGTATCGGTATAATGAAAAACTGTTTTTT. The full variable domain, in which reference TRBV19 and TRBJ1-4 provide the parts outside the CDR3, is DGGITQSPKYLFRKEGQNVTLSCEQNLNHDAMYWYRQDPGQGLRLIYYSQIVNDFQKGDIAEGYSVSREKKESFPLTVTSAQKNPTAFYLCASKGEYRYNEKLFFGSGTQLSVL.

The chain employs TRBV9 and TRBJ1-4; 7 positions agree with TRBD1. Germline trimming cut 2 bases from V and 6 bases from J; bases unmatched to any gene: 4. The CDR3 runs 14 residues. Germline V gene sequence: CDR1 SGDLS, CDR2 YYNGEE. CDR3 DNA: TGTGCCAGCAGCGTTAAAACAGGGGATGAAAAACTGTTTTTT. It specifies CASSVKTGDEKLFF.

The sample holds one count of this clone. The chain employs TRBV2 and TRBJ1-6; 9 bases are a match to TRBD1. The V gene end was trimmed by 9 bases and the J gene end by 8 bases; junction bases not matched to a gene: 5. The V gene's germline CDR1 is SNHLY and CDR2 FYNNEI. The CDR3 loop spans 13 amino acids. In DNA, the CDR3 is TGTGCCAGTACGGGACAGGGTCATTCACCCCTCCACTTT. Translation gives CASTGQGHSPLHF.

This clone was detected once. This chain connects TRBV28 to TRBJ1-2, with TRBD1 matching over 7 bases. The CDR3 is 15 amino acids. CDR1 is MDHEN and CDR2 is SYDVKM in the germline V gene. V shed 3 bases and J 5 bases; nucleotides not matched to a gene: 9. The DNA of the CDR3 is TGTGCCAGCAGTTTTCCCCTTGCAGGGGGTTATGGCTACACCTTC. This sequence encodes CASSFPLAGGYGYTF.

The chain employs TRBV6-6 and TRBJ2-1; tentative D call: TRBD2 (6 bases). Germline V lookup: CDR1 MNHNY, CDR2 SVGAGI (reference sequence). The CDR3 sequence is 15 residues long. Between the trimmed V and J ends, which lost 8 bases and 0 bases, there was a span of 14 bases. The DNA of the CDR3 is TGTGCCAGCTATAAAGGGACTGGCTCCTACAATGAGCAGTTCTTC. It is translated as CASYKGTGSYNEQFF.

The chain joins TRBV21-1 to TRBJ2-4; the table's D gene call, TRBD1, was not cross checked with the DNA. TRBV21-1 is a known pseudogene. The CDR3 runs 16 residues. The CDR3 nucleotides are TGTGCCAGCAGCAAAGAGACAGGGTTTGCCAAAAACATTCAGTACTTC. The encoded protein is CASSKETGFAKNIQYF.